Ten or more counts support the clone carrying this T cell receptor (beta chain). Its cognate antigen is unknown. Germline V gene lookup returns CDR1 ENHRY and CDR2 SYGVKD. The V and J ends lost 0 bases and 7 bases, in that order; junction bases with no gene match: 5. This CDR3 comprises 14 residues. This specimen belongs to a study of CD8 T cells in ankylosing spondylitis. Study-level results: With a CD8+ phenotype, disease-linked clones were relatively rare in peripheral blood. Reports say disease-linked clones showed up significantly more in matched ankylosing spondylitis synovial fluid. Seemingly distinctive of ankylosing spondylitis blood was a TCR beta motif formed by eight highly homologous variants.

In making TCR beta libraries, quantitative 5'-RACE with molecular barcodes was used. TCRdb used MiXCR to reprocess the 5' RACE reads, holding one entry per CDR3 protein. The profile shows around 890,000 distinct CDR3 sequences, 10% to 15% of them singletons. This TCR derives from a male donor with ankylosing spondylitis. Sequenced input: blood, either unsorted or a sorted T cell fraction (not recorded which). The chain has TRBV10-3 and TRBJ2-5, with 7 bases fitting TRBD1. The DNA of the CDR3 is TGTGCCATCAGTGAGTCGACAGGGTACGGGACCCAGTACTTC. This codes for CAISESTGYGTQYF.